A single sample is the source of the 25 T cell receptor beta chains below, sequenced in a study of identical twins' blood T cells (dated by TCRdb to the early 2010s). The library was produced with 5' RACE. Sequencing was performed on an Illumina Genome Analyzer IIx. TCRdb cleaned the public reads at Q25 with fastp, built clones with MiXCR and kept in-frame beta chains. Here each entry gathers all rows of one CDR3 protein and keeps the most common genes and DNA. The sample has a few hundred thousand distinct CDR3 sequences on record, roughly 27% of them singletons. The ten largest clones capture 6.1% of the sample. The material sequenced was PBMCs. Source of these receptors: a woman aged 18-49 years in good health.

This chain connects TRBV29-1 to TRBJ2-7; D is possibly TRBD1 (6 bases). V lost 7 bases and J 4 bases, leaving 20 bases between the germline ends. CDR1 and CDR2 (germline): SQVTM, ANQGSEA. The CDR3 is 14 residues long. The CDR3 DNA follows: TGCAGCGCACTGGTTGAGGGGGTTAGTTACGAGCAGTACTTC. Its protein is CSALVEGVSYEQYF.

This chain connects TRBV5-6 to TRBJ2-3; 7 nucleotides line up with TRBD1. CDR1 is SGHDT, CDR2 YYEEEE, per germline. The CDR3 extends over 15 amino acids. J lost 1 base, V lost 2 bases, and 4 bases had no gene match. CDR3 region: CASSFRDSCTDTQYF. The CDR3 region has the DNA TGTGCCAGCAGCTTCCGGGACAGCTGCACAGATACGCAGTATTTT.

On this clonotype itself: A clone one base away is much larger, so this may be a read error. The V gene is TRBV6-5, the J gene TRBJ1-2, with a weak D call TRBD1 (6 bases). This CDR3 is built from 13 residues. Germline-derived CDR1 and CDR2 are MNHEY and SVGAGI. For the CDR3, the DNA is TGTGCCAGCAGTAGAGACAGGATCTATAGCTACACCTTC. Protein product: CASSRDRIYSYTF.

This clonotype was recorded at least ten times. The chain is built from TRBV6-1 and TRBJ1-5; D is undetermined. V was clipped by 2 bases and J by 5 bases, with 7 bases between them. The length of the CDR3 is 13 residues. Germline values: CDR1 MNHNS, CDR2 SASEGT. This CDR3 is CASSEIRDQPQHF. CDR3 coding DNA: TGTGCCAGCAGTGAAATCCGGGATCAGCCCCAGCATTTT.

The chain uses TRBV20-1 and TRBJ2-7; D possibly corresponds to TRBD2 (6 bases). Germline V lookup: CDR1 DFQATT, CDR2 SNEGSKA (reference sequence). Trimming took off 6 bases at V and 0 bases at J, with 12 bases between the two ends. The CDR3 length is 13 residues. CDR3 residues: CSAPLGGSYEQYF. In DNA form, the CDR3 reads TGCAGTGCCCCCCTGGGAGGCTCCTACGAGCAGTACTTC.

This chain uses TRBV20-1 with TRBJ1-2; 7 bases agree with TRBD1. Germline loops: CDR1 DFQATT, CDR2 SNEGSKA (reference sequence). The CDR3 loop spans 14 amino acids. V dropped 4 bases and J dropped 3; count of bases not matched to a gene: 8. CDR3 region: CSAKYHTGDYGYTF. CDR3 nucleotide sequence: TGCAGTGCTAAGTATCACACAGGGGACTATGGCTACACCTTC.

Remarks on this clonotype: Germline is not matched at one junction end, which may reflect a read error. The chain combines TRBV7-2 with TRBJ1-1, with D uncertain. The CDR3 runs 15 residues. Germline values: CDR1 SGHTA, CDR2 FQGNSA. The CDR3 DNA sequence: TGTGCCAGCAGCTTCCGCGAGGCAATGAACACTGAAACTTTCTTT. Residues: CASSFREAMNTETFF.

On this clonotype: This sequence may be a read error, since a much larger clone differs from it by one base. The V call is TRBV29-1, the J call TRBJ1-5; no clear D. The CDR3 contains 13 residues. Per germline, CDR1 SQVTM and CDR2 ANQGSEA. The CDR3 DNA follows: TGCGGTGCGGGCTTAGGCGGCAATCAGCCCCAGCATTTT. Translating it yields CGAGLGGNQPQHF.

Points on this clonotype: One base away lies a much larger clone, so this may be a sequencing read error. V usage is TRBV5-1 and J usage is TRBJ1-1, with D perhaps TRBD1 (5 bases). The CDR3 has 13 amino acids. The germline V and J ends were trimmed by 7 bases and 1 base, with 11 bases remaining between them. Germline CDR1 reads SGHRS; CDR2 reads YFSETQ. Written as DNA, the CDR3 is TGCGCCAGCGGAACAGGAGCGAACACTGAAGCTTTCTTT. This translates into CASGTGANTEAFF. Looking up the rest from reference TRBV5-1 and TRBJ1-1 gives the full variable domain: KAGVTQTPRYLIKTRGQQVTLSCSPISGHRSVSWYQQTPGQGLQFLFEYFSETQRNKGNFPGRFSGRQFSNSRSEMNVSTLELGDSALYLCASGTGANTEAFFGQGTRLTVV.

The chain is built from TRBV5-1 and TRBJ1-2; 7 nucleotides match TRBD1. Trimming took 4 bases from V and 5 from J; bases not matched to a gene: 11. This CDR3 comprises 15 residues. Germline-derived CDR1 and CDR2 are SGHRS and YFSETQ. CDR3 residues: CASSPSAGTDYGYTF. The CDR3 DNA sequence: TGCGCCAGCAGCCCGTCAGCCGGGACAGATTATGGCTACACCTTC.

The rearrangement links TRBV18 to TRBJ1-1; D perhaps matches TRBD1 (5 bases). V was trimmed by 3 bases and J by 7 bases, leaving 9 bases between them. Germline-derived CDR1 and CDR2 are KGHSH and LQKENI. The CDR3 extends over 12 amino acids. Here the CDR3 reads CASSPLGGEAFF. CDR3 DNA sequence: TGTGCCAGCTCACCCCTCGGGGGTGAAGCTTTCTTT.

At least ten counts were recorded for this clonotype. This chain connects TRBV9 to TRBJ2-3; 8 nucleotides align to TRBD1. Germline V gene sequence: CDR1 SGDLS, CDR2 YYNGEE. J lost 2 bases, V lost 4 bases, and 6 bases had no gene match. The CDR3 consists of 15 residues. CDR3 region: CASSPRQGSTDTQYF. CDR3 coding DNA: TGTGCCAGCAGCCCCAGACAGGGGTCCACAGATACGCAGTATTTT.

This chain links TRBV7-8 with TRBJ1-1; no clear D gene. This CDR3 region has 14 residues. The ends were cut back, 3 bases at V and 1 base at J, with 9 bases in the middle. Germline values: CDR1 SGHVS, CDR2 FQNEAQ. Here the CDR3 reads CASSFRSRNTEAFF. The CDR3 DNA reads TGTGCCAGCAGCTTCAGAAGCAGGAACACTGAAGCTTTCTTT.

Ten or more counts support this clonotype. This chain joins TRBV10-3 and TRBJ2-7; TRBD2 aligns across 7 bases. The germline V gene has CDR1 ENHRY and CDR2 SYGVKD. The CDR3 totals 16 residues. V lost 4 bases to trimming and J lost 3 bases; unmatched junction nucleotides: 12. In nucleotides, the CDR3 is TGTGCCATCAGTGGGACGATAGCGGGCACCAACTACGAGCAGTACTTC. It translates to CAISGTIAGTNYEQYF.

This clonotype came up a few times. Here the CDR3 DNA reads TGTGCCAGCAGCCCCGGGACAGAGAACTATGGCTACACCTTC. Protein sequence: CASSPGTENYGYTF. The chain has TRBV7-8 and TRBJ1-2, with 7 bases that match TRBD1. Germline CDR1 reads SGHVS; CDR2 reads FQNEAQ. The CDR3 runs to 14 residues. V lost 5 bases to trimming and J lost 2 bases; unmatched junction nucleotides: 5.

The gene calls are TRBV4-3 and TRBJ1-1, with D possibly being TRBD1 (5 bases). The V and J ends lost 0 bases and 5 bases respectively, with 13 bases between them. The CDR3 runs 15 residues. Germline V CDR1 and CDR2: LGHNA, YSLEER. The CDR3 is CASSQDLSRATEAFF. CDR3 sequence (DNA): TGCGCCAGCAGCCAAGATCTGTCCAGGGCGACTGAAGCTTTCTTT.

Worth noting for this clonotype: A much larger clone is a single base away; this may be a read error. This rearrangement joins TRBV19 to TRBJ1-1; possible D gene TRBD1, 6 bases. This CDR3 contains 13 residues. Per germline, CDR1 LNHDA and CDR2 SQIVND (reference sequence). Here the CDR3 reads CVSRNLGGAEAFF. Written as DNA, the CDR3 is TGTGTCAGTAGGAACCTGGGGGGCGCTGAAGCTTTCTTT.

This clonotype was seen only a few times. The chain carries TRBV5-1 and TRBJ1-1; perhaps TRBD1 as D (5 bases). The CDR3 totals 13 residues. In germline, CDR1 is SGHRS, CDR2 YFSETQ. Trimming pared 5 bases from V and 1 base from J, leaving 9 bases between. In DNA, the CDR3 is TGCGCCAGCAGGTTTCAGGGGAACACTGAAGCTTTCTTT. It encodes CASRFQGNTEAFF. The variable domain in full, completed from reference TRBV5-1 and TRBJ1-1, reads KAGVTQTPRYLIKTRGQQVTLSCSPISGHRSVSWYQQTPGQGLQFLFEYFSETQRNKGNFPGRFSGRQFSNSRSEMNVSTLELGDSALYLCASRFQGNTEAFFGQGTRLTVV.

There are a few counts of this clonotype. The V and J genes are TRBV6-2 or TRBV6-3 and TRBJ1-1; the D is unclear. The V end lost 0 bases, the J end lost 7 bases, and 6 bases lay between the germline ends. CDR3 size: 12 residues. Looked up from germline, CDR1 is MNHEY and CDR2 is SVGEGT. The CDR3 sequence is CASSYSRGEAFF. Written as DNA, the CDR3 is TGTGCCAGCAGTTACTCTCGCGGTGAAGCTTTCTTT.

This clonotype came up many times. V is TRBV27 and J is TRBJ1-5; D not certain. This CDR3 region has 14 residues. The V gene lost 6 bases and the J gene lost 6 bases, with 15 bases spanning the gap. Germline V gene sequence: CDR1 MNHEY, CDR2 SMNVEV (reference sequence). CDR3 region: CASRPLGPPQPQHF. DNA of the CDR3: TGTGCCAGCAGACCTTTAGGTCCACCTCAGCCCCAGCATTTT.

This clonotype was seen once. V is TRBV10-3 and J is TRBJ2-7; perhaps TRBD1 as D (5 bases). This CDR3 has 13 amino acids. The V and J ends lost 10 bases and 0 bases respectively, with 13 bases between them. Germline V gene data show CDR1 as ENHRY and CDR2 as SYGVKD. CDR3 protein: CATGQASSYEQYF. As DNA, the CDR3 is TGTGCCACAGGGCAGGCCAGCTCCTACGAGCAGTACTTC.

A few counts support this clonotype. The rearrangement links TRBV3-1 to TRBJ1-1; 9 bases align to TRBD1. CDR3 length equals 15 residues. Trimming took 1 base from V and 4 from J; bases not matched to a gene: 4. Germline V gene lookup returns CDR1 LGHDT and CDR2 YNNKEL (reference sequence). The CDR3 DNA follows: TGTGCCAGCAGCCAAGTACGGACAGGGGTCACTGAAGCTTTCTTT. This sequence encodes CASSQVRTGVTEAFF.

This clonotype was seen repeatedly, ten times or more. The rearrangement links TRBV7-9 to TRBJ2-2; TRBD2 matches 7 bases. Trimming took 1 base from V and 5 from J; bases not matched to a gene: 10. Germline values: CDR1 SEHNR, CDR2 FQNEAQ (reference sequence). The CDR3 has 17 residues. CDR3 bases: TGTGCCAGCAGCTTAGTGCGGCTAGCGGTTGATACCGGGGAGCTGTTTTTT. Its protein product is CASSLVRLAVDTGELFF.

This chain links TRBV29-1 with TRBJ2-7; D might be TRBD1 (5 bases). The ends were cut back, 4 bases at V and 7 bases at J, with 17 bases in the middle. The CDR3 totals 13 residues. Per germline, CDR1 SQVTM and CDR2 ANQGSEA. The CDR3 sequence: CSVGPDSTGEQYF. CDR3 nucleotides: TGCAGCGTTGGCCCAGACAGTACGGGTGAGCAGTACTTC.

This chain links TRBV11-2 with TRBJ2-5; D call uncertain. V lost 3 bases, J lost 5 bases, and 13 bases lay in between. This CDR3 has 14 amino acids. Per the germline V gene, CDR1 is SGHAT and CDR2 is FQNNGV. This chain's CDR3 is CASSFHLPFETQYF. The CDR3 bases are TGTGCCAGCAGCTTTCACCTGCCCTTTGAGACCCAGTACTTC.